The 9 T cell receptor beta chains below come from one sample, sequenced in a study of T cell responses to AZD1222 COVID-19 vaccine. Libraries were prepared by immunoSEQ multiplex PCR; TCRdb keeps only in-frame clonotypes and omits some of them. The repertoire holds around 99,000 clones, with around nine tenths as singletons. The specimen comprised peripheral blood, sampled on day 0 of AZD1222 vaccination. The receptors were gathered from an adult in good health.

The V gene is TRBV6-5, the J gene TRBJ1-5; D remains unclear. V lost 6 bases and J lost 3, with 12 bases in between. This CDR3 region has 14 residues. Germline CDR1 reads MNHEY; CDR2 reads SVGAGI. CDR3 nucleotides: TGTGCCAGCAGCTTAGGACGGTACAATCAGCCCCAGCATTTT. Its translation: CASSLGRYNQPQHF.

This clone was seen once. The chain joins TRBV7-2 to TRBJ1-1, with TRBD1 identical over 9 bases. J was trimmed by 8 bases and V by 5 bases; bases with no gene match: 9. CDR1 is SGHTA, CDR2 FQGNSA, per germline. The CDR3 runs to 14 residues. CDR3 protein: CASSPRTDRGEAFF. DNA for the CDR3: TGTGCCAGCAGCCCGCGTACCGACAGGGGGGAAGCTTTCTTT.

The chain has TRBV4-2 and TRBJ1-2; TRBD1 aligns across 7 bases. Germline assignment: CDR1 LGHNA and CDR2 YNFKEQ. The ends lost 4 bases at V and 2 bases at J; junction bases unmatched: 7. CDR3 length equals 15 residues. CDR3 DNA sequence: TGTGCCAGCAGCCGAGACAGGGCGGTGAACTATGGCTACACCTTC. Translated, it gives CASSRDRAVNYGYTF.

The chain carries TRBV6-6 and TRBJ2-7; TRBD2 aligns across 7 bases. Trimming cost V 5 bases and J 0 bases; bases outside gene matches: 10. The CDR3 runs 16 residues. Germline loops: CDR1 MNHNY, CDR2 SVGAGI (reference sequence). The CDR3 DNA follows: TGTGCCAGCAGTCCCGTGGGACGGGGGGACTCCTACGAGCAGTACTTC. This codes for CASSPVGRGDSYEQYF.

This chain uses TRBV6-5 with TRBJ1-1; D gene unclear. The CDR3 has 12 residues. CDR1 MNHEY and CDR2 SVGAGI come from the germline V gene. Trimming cost V 5 bases and J 0 bases, with 4 bases left between them. The CDR3 region has the DNA TGTGCCAGCAGTCGACTGAACACTGAAGCTTTCTTT. This sequence encodes CASSRLNTEAFF.

J is TRBJ1-5 and V is TRBV19; perhaps TRBD1 as D (6 bases). The length of the CDR3 is 16 residues. The V end was cut by 7 bases, the J end by 4 bases, with 20 bases between. The germline V gene encodes CDR1 LNHDA and CDR2 SQIVND (reference sequence). As DNA, the CDR3 is TGTGCCAGTACCCCGACAGGAGGGAATTGGAATCAGCCCCAGCATTTT. Amino acids: CASTPTGGNWNQPQHF.

V and J are TRBV19 and TRBJ1-2; 9 bases map to TRBD1. V shed 10 bases and J 7 bases; nucleotides not matched to a gene: 16. The CDR3 sequence is 15 residues long. Germline V CDR1 and CDR2: LNHDA, SQIVND (reference sequence). The CDR3 is CATGNHDRGISGYTF. The CDR3 DNA follows: TGTGCCACAGGAAACCATGACAGGGGGATTAGTGGCTACACCTTC.

This rearrangement joins TRBV10-3 to TRBJ1-6, with D perhaps matching TRBD1 (6 bases). Trimming left V 11 bases short and J 4 bases short, with 15 bases between. The CDR3 has 14 amino acids. Germline CDR1 and CDR2: ENHRY and SYGVKD. CDR3 nucleotide sequence: TGTGCCGCCCGCACACAGGGATATAATTCACCCCTCCACTTT. It is translated as CAARTQGYNSPLHF.

V is TRBV5-1 and J is TRBJ2-1, with D perhaps matching TRBD2 (6 bases). This CDR3 is 15 amino acids long. Looked up from germline, CDR1 is SGHRS and CDR2 is YFSETQ. Trimming took 2 bases from V and 8 from J, leaving 17 bases between them. The CDR3 DNA sequence: TGCGCCAGCAGCTTCCGGGGGAGAGGTATTGATGAGCAGTTCTTC. Encoded protein: CASSFRGRGIDEQFF.